These T cell receptor beta chains were read from a single sample in a study of T cell responses to AZD1222 COVID-19 vaccine. Generated by immunoSEQ multiplex PCR, the TCRdb table keeps only in-frame clones and is missing some. The table lists some 95,000 clones, 80% to 90% of them singletons. The sequencing used peripheral blood, collected on day 0 of AZD1222 vaccination. The receptors were gathered from an adult in good health. Each CDR3 is given with its conserved first and last residue. A D gene is named only where the DNA matches it firmly. Some rows have no size entry. The others give once, few or many, or a class for an expanded clone.

.,TRBV14,TRBJ1-2,.,14,CASSQDKVIDGYTF,TGTGCCAGCAGCCAAGACAAAGTCATAGATGGCTACACCTTC
.,TRBV4-1,TRBJ2-5,TRBD2,16,CASSLNPGTMQETQYF,TGCGCCAGCAGCCTAAACCCCGGGACTATGCAAGAGACCCAGTACTTC
.,TRBV7-9,TRBJ2-1,.,17,CASSLMTGEPSYNEQFF,TGTGCCAGCAGCTTAATGACGGGGGAGCCCTCCTACAATGAGCAGTTCTTC
.,TRBV3-1/TRBV3-2,TRBJ1-4,.,15,CASSQVPQAGEKLFF,TGTGCCAGCAGCCAAGTTCCGCAGGCTGGAGAAAAACTGTTTTTT
.,TRBV7-6,TRBJ1-5,TRBD1,12,CASSHGTGPQHF,TGTGCCAGCAGCCATGGGACAGGGCCCCAGCATTTT
.,TRBV7-6,TRBJ2-7,.,19,CASSLAGIGQPTHTYEQYF,TGTGCCAGCAGCTTAGCGGGAATCGGGCAGCCGACTCATACCTACGAGCAGTACTTC
.,TRBV27,TRBJ1-2,TRBD1,17,CASSLSAGTGAGYGYTF,TGTGCCAGCAGTTTATCAGCCGGGACAGGGGCAGGTTATGGCTACACCTTC
.,TRBV6-1,TRBJ1-5,TRBD1,15,CASSEGTGGRQPQHF,TGTGCCAGCAGTGAAGGAACAGGGGGCCGACAGCCCCAGCATTTT
.,TRBV19,TRBJ2-5,.,14,CASSAGQMKETQYF,TGTGCCAGTAGCGCGGGACAGATGAAAGAGACCCAGTACTTC
.,TRBV6-1,TRBJ1-4,.,15,CASSELGTGNEKLFF,TGTGCCAGCAGTGAATTGGGGACCGGTAATGAAAAACTGTTTTTT
.,TRBV6-5,TRBJ1-3,.,15,CASRGGRDSGNTIYF,TGTGCCAGCAGGGGCGGCAGGGACTCTGGAAACACCATATATTTT
.,TRBV19,TRBJ1-6,.,14,CASRTGAYNSPLHF,TGTGCCAGTAGGACCGGGGCCTATAATTCACCCCTCCACTTT
.,TRBV1,TRBJ2-7,.,14,CTSSRRTGAYEQYF,TGCACCAGCAGCCGAAGGACAGGGGCCTACGAGCAGTACTTC
once,TRBV7-9,TRBJ2-1,TRBD2,16,CASSPRGGESYNEQFF,TGTGCCAGCAGCCCCCGCGGGGGGGAGTCCTACAATGAGCAGTTCTTC
.,TRBV5-6,TRBJ2-7,.,14,CASSWDQGSYEQYF,TGTGCCAGCAGCTGGGATCAGGGCTCCTACGAGCAGTACTTC
.,TRBV13,TRBJ1-1,.,15,CASSLYGSGNTEAFF,TGTGCCAGCAGCTTATACGGGAGCGGAAACACTGAAGCTTTCTTT
once,TRBV5-1,TRBJ1-2,.,15,CASSLGTAPNYGYTF,TGCGCCAGCAGCTTGGGGACAGCCCCTAACTATGGCTACACCTTC
.,TRBV6-5,TRBJ2-5,.,13,CASSYRGVETQYF,TGTGCCAGCAGTTATAGGGGGGTAGAGACCCAGTACTTC
.,TRBV3-1/TRBV3-2,TRBJ1-4,.,13,CASSLWQNEKLFF,TGTGCCAGCAGCCTTTGGCAGAATGAAAAACTGTTTTTT
.,TRBV6-6,TRBJ2-1,TRBD1,13,CASTSLRDRGQFF,TGTGCCAGCACATCTCTCCGGGACAGGGGACAGTTCTTC
.,TRBV29-1,TRBJ1-1,.,13,CSVTATENTEAFF,TGCAGCGTAACCGCGACTGAGAACACTGAAGCTTTCTTT
.,TRBV29-1,TRBJ1-1,.,13,CSSLNGLNTEAFF,TGCAGCTCTCTGAACGGCTTGAACACTGAAGCTTTCTTT
once,TRBV13,TRBJ2-7,.,13,CASSPGTASEQYF,TGTGCCAGCAGCCCCGGGACCGCCTCTGAGCAGTACTTC
.,TRBV5-8,TRBJ1-5,TRBD1,13,CASSAGGFQPQHF,TGTGCCAGCAGTGCAGGGGGCTTTCAGCCCCAGCATTTT
.,TRBV27,TRBJ2-7,.,13,CASSLWKGYEQYF,TGTGCCAGCAGTTTATGGAAGGGGTACGAGCAGTACTTC